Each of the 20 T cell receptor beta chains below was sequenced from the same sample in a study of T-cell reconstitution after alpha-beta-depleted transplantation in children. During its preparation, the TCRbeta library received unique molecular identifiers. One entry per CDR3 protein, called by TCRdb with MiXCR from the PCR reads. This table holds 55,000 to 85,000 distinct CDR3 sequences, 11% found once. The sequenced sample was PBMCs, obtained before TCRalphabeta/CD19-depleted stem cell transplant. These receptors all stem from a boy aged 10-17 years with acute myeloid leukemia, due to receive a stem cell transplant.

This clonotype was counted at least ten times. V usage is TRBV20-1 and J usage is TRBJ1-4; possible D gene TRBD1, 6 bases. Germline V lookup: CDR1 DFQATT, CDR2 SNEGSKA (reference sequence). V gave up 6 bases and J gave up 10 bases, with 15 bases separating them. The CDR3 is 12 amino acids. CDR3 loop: CSARPEGGKLFF. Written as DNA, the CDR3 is TGCAGTGCCCGCCCCGAGGGGGGAAAACTGTTTTTT.

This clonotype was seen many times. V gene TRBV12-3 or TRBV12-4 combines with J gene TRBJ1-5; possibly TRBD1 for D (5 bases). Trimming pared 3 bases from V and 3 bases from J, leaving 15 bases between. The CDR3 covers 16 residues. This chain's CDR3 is CASSFEAGPLNQPQHF. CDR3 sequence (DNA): TGTGCCAGCAGTTTCGAAGCGGGGCCCCTCAATCAGCCCCAGCATTTT.

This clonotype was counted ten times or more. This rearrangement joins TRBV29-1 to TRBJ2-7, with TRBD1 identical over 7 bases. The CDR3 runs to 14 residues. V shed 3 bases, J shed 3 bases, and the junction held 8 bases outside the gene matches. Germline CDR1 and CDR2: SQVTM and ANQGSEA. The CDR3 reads CSVDPGQRGYEQYF. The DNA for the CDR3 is TGCAGCGTTGACCCGGGACAGAGAGGCTACGAGCAGTACTTC.

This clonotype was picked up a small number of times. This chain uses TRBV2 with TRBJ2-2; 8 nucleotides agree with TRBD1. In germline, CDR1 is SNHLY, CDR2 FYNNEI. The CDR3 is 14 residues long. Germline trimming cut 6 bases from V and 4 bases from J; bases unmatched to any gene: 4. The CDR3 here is CASSRDRTTGELFF. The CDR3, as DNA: TGTGCCAGCAGCCGGGACAGGACCACCGGGGAGCTGTTTTTT.

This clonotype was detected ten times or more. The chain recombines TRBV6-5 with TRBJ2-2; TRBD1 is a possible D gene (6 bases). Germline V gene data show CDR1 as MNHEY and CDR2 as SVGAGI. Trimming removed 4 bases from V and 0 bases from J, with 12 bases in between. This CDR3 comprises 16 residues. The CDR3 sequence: CASSSLGHTNTGELFF. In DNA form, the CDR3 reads TGTGCCAGCAGTTCCCTGGGACATACGAACACCGGGGAGCTGTTTTTT.

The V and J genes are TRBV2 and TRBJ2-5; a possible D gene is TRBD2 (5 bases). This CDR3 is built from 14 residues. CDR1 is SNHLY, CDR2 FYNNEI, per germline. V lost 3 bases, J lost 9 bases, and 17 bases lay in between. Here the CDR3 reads CASSDKVRTGAQYF. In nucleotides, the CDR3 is TGTGCCAGCAGTGATAAAGTCAGGACTGGGGCCCAGTACTTC.

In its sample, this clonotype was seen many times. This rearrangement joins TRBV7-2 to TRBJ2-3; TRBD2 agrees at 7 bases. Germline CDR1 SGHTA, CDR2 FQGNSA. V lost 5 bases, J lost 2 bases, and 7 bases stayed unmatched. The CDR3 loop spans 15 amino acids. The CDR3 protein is CASSARESPTDTQYF. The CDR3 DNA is TGTGCCAGCAGCGCGCGGGAGTCCCCCACAGATACGCAGTATTTT.

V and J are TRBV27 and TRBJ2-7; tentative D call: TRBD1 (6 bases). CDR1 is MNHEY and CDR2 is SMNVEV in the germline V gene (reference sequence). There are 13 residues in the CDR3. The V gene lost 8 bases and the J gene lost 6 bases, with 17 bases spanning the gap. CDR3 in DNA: TGTGCCAGCGGAAGCGGTCGAGGGGGCGAGCAGTACTTC. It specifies CASGSGRGGEQYF.

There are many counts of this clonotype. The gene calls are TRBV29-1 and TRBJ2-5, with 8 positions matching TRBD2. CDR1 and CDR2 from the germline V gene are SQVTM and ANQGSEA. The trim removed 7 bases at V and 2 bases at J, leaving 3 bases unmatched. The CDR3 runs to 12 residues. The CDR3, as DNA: TGCAGCGGCGGGAGGCAGCAAGAGACCCAGTACTTC. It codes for CSGGRQQETQYF.

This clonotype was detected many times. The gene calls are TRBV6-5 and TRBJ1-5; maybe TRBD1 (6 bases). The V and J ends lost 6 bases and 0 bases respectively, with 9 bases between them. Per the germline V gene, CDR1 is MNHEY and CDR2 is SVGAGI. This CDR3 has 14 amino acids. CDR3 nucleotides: TGTGCCAGCAGCAGGGGTAATAGCAATCAGCCCCAGCATTTT. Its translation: CASSRGNSNQPQHF.

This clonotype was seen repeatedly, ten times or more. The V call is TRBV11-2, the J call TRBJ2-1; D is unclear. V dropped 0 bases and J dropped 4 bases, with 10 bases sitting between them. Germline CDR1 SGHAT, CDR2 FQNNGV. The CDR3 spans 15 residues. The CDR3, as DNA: TGTGCCAGCAGCTTAGATGGGGTTCTATACAATGAGCAGTTCTTC. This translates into CASSLDGVLYNEQFF.

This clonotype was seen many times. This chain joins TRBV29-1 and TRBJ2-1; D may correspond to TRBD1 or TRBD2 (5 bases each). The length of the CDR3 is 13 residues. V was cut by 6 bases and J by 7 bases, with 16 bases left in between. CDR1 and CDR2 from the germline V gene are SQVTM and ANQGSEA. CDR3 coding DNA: TGCAGCGTCTTTGGTGGGGGACGGAATGAGCAGTTCTTC. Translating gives CSVFGGGRNEQFF.

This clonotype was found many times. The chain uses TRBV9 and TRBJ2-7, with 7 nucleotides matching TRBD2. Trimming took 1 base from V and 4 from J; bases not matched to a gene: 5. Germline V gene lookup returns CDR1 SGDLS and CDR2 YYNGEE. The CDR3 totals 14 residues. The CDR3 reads CASSVNEAGYEQYF. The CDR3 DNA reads TGTGCCAGCAGCGTAAACGAAGCGGGGTACGAGCAGTACTTC.

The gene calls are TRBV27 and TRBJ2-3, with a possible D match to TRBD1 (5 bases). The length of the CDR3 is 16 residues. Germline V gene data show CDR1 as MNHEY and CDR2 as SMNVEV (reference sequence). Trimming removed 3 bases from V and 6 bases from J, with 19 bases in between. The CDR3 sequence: CASSLSKMGPRDTQYF. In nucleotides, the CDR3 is TGTGCCAGCAGTTTGTCAAAGATGGGGCCCCGCGATACGCAGTATTTT.

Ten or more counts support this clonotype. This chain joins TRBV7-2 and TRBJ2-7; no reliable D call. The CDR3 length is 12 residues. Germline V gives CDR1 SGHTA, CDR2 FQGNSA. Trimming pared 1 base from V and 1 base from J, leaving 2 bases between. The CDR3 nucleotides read TGTGCCAGCAGCTTAGAGTCCTACGAGCAGTACTTC. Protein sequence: CASSLESYEQYF. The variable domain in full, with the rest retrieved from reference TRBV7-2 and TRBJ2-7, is GAGVSQSPSNKVTEKGKDVELRCDPISGHTALYWYRQSLGQGLEFLIYFQGNSAPDKSGLPSDRFSAERTGGSVSTLTIQRTQQEDSAVYLCASSLESYEQYFGPGTRLTVT.

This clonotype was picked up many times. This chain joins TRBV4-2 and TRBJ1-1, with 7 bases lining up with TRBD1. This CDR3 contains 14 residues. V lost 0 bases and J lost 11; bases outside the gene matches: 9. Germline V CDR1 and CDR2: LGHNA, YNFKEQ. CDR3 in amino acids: CASSQDNTGVLAFF. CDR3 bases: TGTGCCAGCAGCCAAGATAATACAGGGGTCTTGGCTTTCTTT.

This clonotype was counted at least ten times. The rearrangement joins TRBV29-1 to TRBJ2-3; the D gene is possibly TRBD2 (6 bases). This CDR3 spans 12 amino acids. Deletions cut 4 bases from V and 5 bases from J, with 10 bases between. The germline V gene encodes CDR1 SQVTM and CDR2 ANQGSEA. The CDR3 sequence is CSVAVGGDTQYF. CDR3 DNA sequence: TGCAGCGTTGCGGTGGGAGGAGATACGCAGTATTTT.

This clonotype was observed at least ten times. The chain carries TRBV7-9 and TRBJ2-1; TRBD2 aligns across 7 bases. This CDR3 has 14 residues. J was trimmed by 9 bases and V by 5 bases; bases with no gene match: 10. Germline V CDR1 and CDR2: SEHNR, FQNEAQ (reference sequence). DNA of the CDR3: TGTGCCAGCAGCGACGGGGGGAGGGCTACTGAGCAGTTCTTC. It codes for CASSDGGRATEQFF.

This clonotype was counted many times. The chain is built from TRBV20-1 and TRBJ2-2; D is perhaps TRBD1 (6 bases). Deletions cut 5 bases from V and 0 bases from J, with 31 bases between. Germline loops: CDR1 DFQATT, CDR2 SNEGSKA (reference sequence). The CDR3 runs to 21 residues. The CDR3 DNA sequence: TGCAGTGCTCGAATTCCCCTAGGTGGGCAGGGGAGAGTCGCGAACACCGGGGAGCTGTTTTTT. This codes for CSARIPLGGQGRVANTGELFF.

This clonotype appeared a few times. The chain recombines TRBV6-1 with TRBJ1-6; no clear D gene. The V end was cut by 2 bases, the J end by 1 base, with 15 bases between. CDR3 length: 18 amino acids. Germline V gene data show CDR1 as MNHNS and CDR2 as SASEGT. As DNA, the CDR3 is TGTGCCAGCAGTGAAACATACAAAACATTATCCTATAATTCACCCCTCCACTTT. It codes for CASSETYKTLSYNSPLHF.